This T cell receptor (beta chain) comes out of a study of blood T cells in healthy people across ages. The authors ran a second PCR of roughly 7 to 11 cycles using a sample-barcoded 5' primer and a J-beta primer mix. A template-switch adaptor containing 12 random nucleotides labeled each cDNA molecule. Each sample yielded at least 2.5 million CDR3-containing paired-end reads. One entry per CDR3 protein, called by TCRdb with MiXCR from the 5' RACE reads. The table records about 1.1 million distinct CDR3 sequences, about two fifths of them present only once. This clonotype was seen a few times. What it recognizes is unknown. Study-wide results and caveats: Getting older went along with TCR beta diversity per million T cells dropping roughly linearly.

V was trimmed by 1 base and J by 0 bases, leaving 9 bases between them. The germline V gene encodes CDR1 MGHRA and CDR2 YSYEKL. The CDR3 is 15 residues long. The clonotype originates from a man between 18 and 29 years old in good health. The chain joins TRBV4-1 to TRBJ1-2, with D possibly being TRBD1 (6 bases). Sequenced: blood. CDR3 amino acids: CASSQVGQPNYGYTF. DNA for the CDR3: TGCGCCAGCAGCCAAGTAGGACAGCCTAACTATGGCTACACCTTC.